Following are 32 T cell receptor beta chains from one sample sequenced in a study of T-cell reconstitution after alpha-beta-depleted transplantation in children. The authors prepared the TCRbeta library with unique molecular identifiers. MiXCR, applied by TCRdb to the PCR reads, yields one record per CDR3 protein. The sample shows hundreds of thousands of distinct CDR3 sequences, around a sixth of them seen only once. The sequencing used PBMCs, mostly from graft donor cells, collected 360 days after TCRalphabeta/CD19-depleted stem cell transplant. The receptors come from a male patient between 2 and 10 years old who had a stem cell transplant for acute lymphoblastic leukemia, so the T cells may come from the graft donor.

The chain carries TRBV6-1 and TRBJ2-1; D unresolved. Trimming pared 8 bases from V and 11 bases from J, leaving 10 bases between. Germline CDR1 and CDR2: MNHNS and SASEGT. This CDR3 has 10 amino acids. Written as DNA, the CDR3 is TGTGCCAGCGGTGGCGGTCAGCAGTTCTTC. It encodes CASGGGQQFF.

The CDR3 protein is CASSQDHRGLAGEQYF. The DNA for the CDR3 is TGCGCCAGCAGCCAAGATCATCGGGGGTTAGCTGGCGAGCAGTACTTC. The rearrangement uses TRBV4-3 and TRBJ2-7; D is perhaps TRBD2 (6 bases). Germline V gene lookup returns CDR1 LGHNA and CDR2 YSLEER. Trimming took off 0 bases at V and 6 bases at J, with 18 bases between the two ends. The CDR3 extends over 16 amino acids.

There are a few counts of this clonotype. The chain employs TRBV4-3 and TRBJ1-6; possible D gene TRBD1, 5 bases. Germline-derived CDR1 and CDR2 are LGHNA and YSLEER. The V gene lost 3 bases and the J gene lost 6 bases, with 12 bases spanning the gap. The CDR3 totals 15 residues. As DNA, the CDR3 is TGCGCCAGCAGCCACCAGGGTGTTAGTAATTCACCCCTCCACTTT. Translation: CASSHQGVSNSPLHF.

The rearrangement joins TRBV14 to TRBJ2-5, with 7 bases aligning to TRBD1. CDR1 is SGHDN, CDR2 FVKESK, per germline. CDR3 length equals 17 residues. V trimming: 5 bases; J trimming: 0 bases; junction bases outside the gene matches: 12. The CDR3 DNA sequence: TGTGCCAGCAGCTTACGGACAGGACTGACGTACCAAGAGACCCAGTACTTC. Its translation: CASSLRTGLTYQETQYF.

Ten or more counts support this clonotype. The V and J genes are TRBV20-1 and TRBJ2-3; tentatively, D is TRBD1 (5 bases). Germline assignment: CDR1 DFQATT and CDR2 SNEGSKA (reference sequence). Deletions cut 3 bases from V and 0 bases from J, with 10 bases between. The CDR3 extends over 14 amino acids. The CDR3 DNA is TGCAGTGCTAGCGGTAGACAGAGCACAGATACGCAGTATTTT. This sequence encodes CSASGRQSTDTQYF.

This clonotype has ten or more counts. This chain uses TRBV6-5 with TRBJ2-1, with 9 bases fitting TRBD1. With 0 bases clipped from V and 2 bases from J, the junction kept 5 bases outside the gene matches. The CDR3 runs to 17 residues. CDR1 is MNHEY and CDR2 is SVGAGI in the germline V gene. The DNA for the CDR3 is TGTGCCAGCAGTTACTCGAAGGGACAGGGCACCTACAATGAGCAGTTCTTC. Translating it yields CASSYSKGQGTYNEQFF.

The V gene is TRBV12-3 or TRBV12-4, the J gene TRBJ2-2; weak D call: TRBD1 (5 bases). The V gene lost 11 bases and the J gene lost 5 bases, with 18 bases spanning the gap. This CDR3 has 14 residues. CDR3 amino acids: CASKGPLSTGELFF. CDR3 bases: TGTGCCTCCAAGGGGCCTCTTAGTACCGGGGAGCTGTTTTTT.

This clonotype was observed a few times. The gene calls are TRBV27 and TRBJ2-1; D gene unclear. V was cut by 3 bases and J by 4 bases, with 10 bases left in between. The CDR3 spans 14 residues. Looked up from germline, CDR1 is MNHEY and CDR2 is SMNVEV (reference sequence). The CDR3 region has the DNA TGTGCCAGCAGTTTTACCCGGGCTTACAATGAGCAGTTCTTC. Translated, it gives CASSFTRAYNEQFF.

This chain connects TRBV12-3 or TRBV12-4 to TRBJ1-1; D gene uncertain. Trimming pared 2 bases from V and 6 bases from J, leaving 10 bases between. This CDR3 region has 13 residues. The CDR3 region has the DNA TGTGCCAGCAGTTTATCGAACGGCGCTGAAGCTTTCTTT. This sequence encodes CASSLSNGAEAFF.

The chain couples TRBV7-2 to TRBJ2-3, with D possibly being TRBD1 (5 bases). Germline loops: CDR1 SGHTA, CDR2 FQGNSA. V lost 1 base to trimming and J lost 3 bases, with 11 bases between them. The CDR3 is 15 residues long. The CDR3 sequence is CASSLGGPGTDTQYF. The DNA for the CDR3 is TGTGCCAGCAGCTTAGGAGGCCCAGGGACAGATACGCAGTATTTT.

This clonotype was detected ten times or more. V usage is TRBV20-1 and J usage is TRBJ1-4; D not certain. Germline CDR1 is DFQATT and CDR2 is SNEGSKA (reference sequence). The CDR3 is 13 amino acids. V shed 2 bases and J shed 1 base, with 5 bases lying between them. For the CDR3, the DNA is TGCAGTGCTAGACTGCAAACTAATGAAAAACTGTTTTTT. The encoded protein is CSARLQTNEKLFF.

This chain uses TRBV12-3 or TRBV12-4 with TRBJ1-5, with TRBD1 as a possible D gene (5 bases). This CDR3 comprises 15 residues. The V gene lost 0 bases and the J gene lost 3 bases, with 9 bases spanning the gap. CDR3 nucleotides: TGTGCCAGCAGTTTAGCGGCAGGGAACAATCAGCCCCAGCATTTT. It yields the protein CASSLAAGNNQPQHF.

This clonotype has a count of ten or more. CDR3 nucleotides: TGTGCCAGCAGTTACACCTGGACAGTCCCCTACGAGCAGTACTTC. It is translated as CASSYTWTVPYEQYF. V gene TRBV6-5 combines with J gene TRBJ2-7, with a tentative D call TRBD1 (6 bases). The V gene lost 2 bases and the J gene lost 2 bases, with 13 bases spanning the gap. Germline-derived CDR1 and CDR2 are MNHEY and SVGAGI. This CDR3 has 15 residues.

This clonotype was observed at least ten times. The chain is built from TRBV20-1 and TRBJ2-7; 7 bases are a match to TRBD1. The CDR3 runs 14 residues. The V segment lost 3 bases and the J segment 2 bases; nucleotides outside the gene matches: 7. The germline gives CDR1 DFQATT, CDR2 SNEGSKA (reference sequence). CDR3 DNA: TGCAGTGCTAGGGAGACAGGGAGAGCCTACGAGCAGTACTTC. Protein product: CSARETGRAYEQYF.

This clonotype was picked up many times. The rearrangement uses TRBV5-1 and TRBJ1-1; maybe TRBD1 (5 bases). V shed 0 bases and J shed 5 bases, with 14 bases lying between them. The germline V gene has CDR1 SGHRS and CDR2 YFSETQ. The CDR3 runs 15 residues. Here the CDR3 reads CASSLDTGRRTEAFF. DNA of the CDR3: TGCGCCAGCAGCTTGGATACGGGGCGGAGGACTGAAGCTTTCTTT. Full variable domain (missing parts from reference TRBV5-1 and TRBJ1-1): KAGVTQTPRYLIKTRGQQVTLSCSPISGHRSVSWYQQTPGQGLQFLFEYFSETQRNKGNFPGRFSGRQFSNSRSEMNVSTLELGDSALYLCASSLDTGRRTEAFFGQGTRLTVV.

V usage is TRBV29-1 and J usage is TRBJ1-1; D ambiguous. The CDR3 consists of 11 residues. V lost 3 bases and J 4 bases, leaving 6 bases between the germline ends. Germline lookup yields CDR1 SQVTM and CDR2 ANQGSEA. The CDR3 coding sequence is TGCAGCGTTGACAGTGGCACTGAAGCTTTCTTT. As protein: CSVDSGTEAFF.

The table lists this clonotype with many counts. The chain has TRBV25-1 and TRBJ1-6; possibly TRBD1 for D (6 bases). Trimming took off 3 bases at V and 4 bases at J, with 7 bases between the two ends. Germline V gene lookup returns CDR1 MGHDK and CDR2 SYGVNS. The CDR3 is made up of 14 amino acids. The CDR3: CASSDRGYNSPLHF. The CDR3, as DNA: TGTGCCAGCAGTGACAGGGGATATAATTCACCCCTCCACTTT.

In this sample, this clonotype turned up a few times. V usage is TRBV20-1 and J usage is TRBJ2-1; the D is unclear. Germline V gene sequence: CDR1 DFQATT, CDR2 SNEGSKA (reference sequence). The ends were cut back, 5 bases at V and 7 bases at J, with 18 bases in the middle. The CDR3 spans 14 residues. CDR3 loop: CSAEGGGTLNEQFF. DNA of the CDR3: TGCAGTGCTGAAGGTGGCGGAACTCTTAATGAGCAGTTCTTC.

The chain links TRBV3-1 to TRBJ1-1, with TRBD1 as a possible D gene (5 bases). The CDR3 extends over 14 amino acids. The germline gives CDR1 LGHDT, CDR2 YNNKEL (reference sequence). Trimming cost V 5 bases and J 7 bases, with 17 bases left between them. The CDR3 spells CASSYPGGAGEAFF. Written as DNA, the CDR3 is TGTGCCAGCAGCTACCCTGGTGGGGCGGGTGAAGCTTTCTTT.

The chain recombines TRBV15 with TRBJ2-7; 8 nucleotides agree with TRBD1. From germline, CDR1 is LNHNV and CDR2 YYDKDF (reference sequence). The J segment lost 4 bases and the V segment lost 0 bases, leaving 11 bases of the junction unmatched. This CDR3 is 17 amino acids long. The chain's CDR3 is CATSRDKKAGGFYEQYF. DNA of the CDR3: TGTGCCACCAGCAGAGATAAAAAGGCAGGGGGCTTTTACGAGCAGTACTTC.

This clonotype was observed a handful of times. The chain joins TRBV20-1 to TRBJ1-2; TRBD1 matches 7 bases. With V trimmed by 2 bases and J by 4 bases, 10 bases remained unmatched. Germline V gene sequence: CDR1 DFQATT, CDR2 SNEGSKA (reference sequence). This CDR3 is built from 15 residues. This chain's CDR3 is CSARRPGQRFYGYTF. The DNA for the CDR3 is TGCAGTGCTAGACGCCCGGGACAGCGCTTCTATGGCTACACCTTC.

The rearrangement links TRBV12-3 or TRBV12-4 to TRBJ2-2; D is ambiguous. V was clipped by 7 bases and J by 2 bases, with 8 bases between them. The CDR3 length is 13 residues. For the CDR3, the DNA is TGTGCCAGCACGCAGCTAAACACCGGGGAGCTGTTTTTT. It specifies CASTQLNTGELFF.

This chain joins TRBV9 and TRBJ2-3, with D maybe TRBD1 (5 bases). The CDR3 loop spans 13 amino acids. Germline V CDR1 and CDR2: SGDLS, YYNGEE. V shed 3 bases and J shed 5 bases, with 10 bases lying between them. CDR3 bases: TGTGCCAGCAGCGGATATCAGGGAGATACGCAGTATTTT. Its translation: CASSGYQGDTQYF.

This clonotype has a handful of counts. This CDR3 is CASSYSNTYEQYF. The CDR3 DNA follows: TGTGCCAGCAGTTACTCCAATACCTACGAGCAGTACTTC. The V and J genes are TRBV6-6 and TRBJ2-7; no reliable D call. This CDR3 is 13 amino acids long. The V gene's germline CDR1 is MNHNY and CDR2 SVGAGI (reference sequence). Trimming removed 0 bases from V and 2 bases from J, with 5 bases in between.

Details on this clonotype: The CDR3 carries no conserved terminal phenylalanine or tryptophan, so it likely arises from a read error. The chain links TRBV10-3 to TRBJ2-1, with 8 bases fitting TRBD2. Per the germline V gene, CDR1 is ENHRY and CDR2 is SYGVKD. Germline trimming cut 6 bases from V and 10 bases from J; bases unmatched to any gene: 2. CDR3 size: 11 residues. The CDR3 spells CAIRASGEQFC. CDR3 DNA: TGTGCCATCAGAGCTAGCGGGGAGCAGTTCTGC.

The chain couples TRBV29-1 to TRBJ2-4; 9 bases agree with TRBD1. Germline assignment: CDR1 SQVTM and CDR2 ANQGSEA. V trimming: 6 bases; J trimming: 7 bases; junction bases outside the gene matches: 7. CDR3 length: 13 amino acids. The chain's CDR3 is CSVAGTGLNIQYF. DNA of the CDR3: TGCAGCGTGGCCGGGACAGGGCTGAACATTCAGTACTTC.

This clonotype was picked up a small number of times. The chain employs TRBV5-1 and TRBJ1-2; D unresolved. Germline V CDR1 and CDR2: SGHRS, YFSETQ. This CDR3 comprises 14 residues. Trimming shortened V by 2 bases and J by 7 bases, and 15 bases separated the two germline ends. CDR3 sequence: CASSFSGQTSGYTF. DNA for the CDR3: TGCGCCAGCAGCTTCTCAGGTCAGACGAGTGGCTACACCTTC.

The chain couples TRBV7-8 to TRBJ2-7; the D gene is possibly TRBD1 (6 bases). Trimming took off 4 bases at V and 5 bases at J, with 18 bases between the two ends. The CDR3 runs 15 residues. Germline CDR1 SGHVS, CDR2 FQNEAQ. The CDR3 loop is CASSSVTRGQHEQYF. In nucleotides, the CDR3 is TGTGCCAGCAGCTCTGTCACACGGGGACAACACGAGCAGTACTTC.

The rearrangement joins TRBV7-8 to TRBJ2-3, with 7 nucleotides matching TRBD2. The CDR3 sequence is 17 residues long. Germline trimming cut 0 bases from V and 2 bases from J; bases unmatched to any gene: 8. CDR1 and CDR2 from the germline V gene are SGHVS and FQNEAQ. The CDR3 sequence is CASSLASRGSYTDTQYF. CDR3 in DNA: TGTGCCAGCAGCTTAGCTTCGCGGGGGTCTTACACAGATACGCAGTATTTT.

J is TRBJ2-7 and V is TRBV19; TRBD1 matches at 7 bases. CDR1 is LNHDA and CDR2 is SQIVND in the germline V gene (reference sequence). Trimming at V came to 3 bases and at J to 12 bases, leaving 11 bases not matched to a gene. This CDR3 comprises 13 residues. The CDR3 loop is CASSIGQARPLYF. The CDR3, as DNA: TGTGCCAGTAGTATTGGACAGGCCAGGCCCTTGTACTTC.

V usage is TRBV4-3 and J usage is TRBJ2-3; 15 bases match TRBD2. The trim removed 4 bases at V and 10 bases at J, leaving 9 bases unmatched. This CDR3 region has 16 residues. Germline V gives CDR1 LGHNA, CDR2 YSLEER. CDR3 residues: CASSRRTSGGAIPQYF. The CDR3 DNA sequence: TGCGCCAGCAGCCGGAGGACTAGCGGGGGGGCCATCCCGCAGTATTTT.

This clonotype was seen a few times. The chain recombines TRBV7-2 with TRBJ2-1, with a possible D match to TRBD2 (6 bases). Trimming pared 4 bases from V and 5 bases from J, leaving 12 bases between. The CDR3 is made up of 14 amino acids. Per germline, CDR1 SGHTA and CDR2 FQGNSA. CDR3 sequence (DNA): TGTGCCAGCAGCTACGGGACTCTTCACAATGAGCAGTTCTTC. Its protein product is CASSYGTLHNEQFF. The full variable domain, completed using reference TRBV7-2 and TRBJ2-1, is GAGVSQSPSNKVTEKGKDVELRCDPISGHTALYWYRQSLGQGLEFLIYFQGNSAPDKSGLPSDRFSAERTGGSVSTLTIQRTQQEDSAVYLCASSYGTLHNEQFFGPGTRLTVL.